Detailed here is one TCR beta chain. V was pared by 0 bases and J by 5 bases, with 4 bases of the junction left unmatched. This CDR3 is 14 amino acids long. Germline V gene sequence: CDR1 SGHRS, CDR2 YFSETQ. The entry originates in a study of T cell responses to AZD1222 COVID-19 vaccine. Background on the study: Second-dose schedules of about 4 or about 12 weeks were combined.

Repertoires were generated with immunoSEQ multiplex PCR, while TCRdb's copy carries only in-frame clones and drops some. The table has about 73,000 clones, approximately 88% seen once; the top ten hold around 19%. The TCR was taken from an adult in good health. The sequenced sample was peripheral blood, obtained on day 0 of AZD1222 vaccination. J is TRBJ2-7 and V is TRBV5-1; 8 bases align to TRBD2. Here the CDR3 reads CASSLDGRANEQYF. The CDR3 DNA sequence: TGCGCCAGCAGCTTGGACGGGAGGGCCAACGAGCAGTACTTC.